These 24 T cell receptor beta chains were all obtained from the same sample, sequenced in a study of blood T cell repertoires in COVID-19. Method: immunoSEQ multiplex PCR; TCRdb's copy keeps in-frame clones and lacks some. The top ten hold 9% to 15% of the sample, which has roughly 130,000 clones, about four fifths seen once. The sequenced material came from peripheral blood. The origin of the receptors is a woman aged 55 to 70 with acute or convalescent COVID-19.

This clone was counted a single time. The rearrangement uses TRBV7-9 and TRBJ1-6; D not resolved. V dropped 5 bases and J dropped 0 bases, with 5 bases sitting between them. The CDR3 is 14 amino acids. Germline CDR1 and CDR2: SEHNR and FQNEAQ (reference sequence). Here the CDR3 DNA reads TGTGCCAGCAGCCCGAGCTCCTATAATTCACCCCTCCACTTT. It translates to CASSPSSYNSPLHF.

The chain employs TRBV7-7 and TRBJ2-5; 15 bases are a match to TRBD2. Trimming took 5 bases from V and 2 from J; bases not matched to a gene: 3. The CDR3 spans 16 residues. The germline V gene has CDR1 SSHAT and CDR2 FNYEAQ (reference sequence). CDR3 sequence (DNA): TGTGCCAGCAGCCCCGGACTAGCGGGGGGGCAAGAGACCCAGTACTTC. It yields the protein CASSPGLAGGQETQYF.

The V gene is TRBV27, the J gene TRBJ1-1; 7 bases agree with TRBD1. The CDR3 sequence is 13 residues long. Germline V CDR1 and CDR2: MNHEY, SMNVEV (reference sequence). J lost 5 bases, V lost 2 bases, and 2 bases had no gene match. In nucleotides, the CDR3 is TGTGCCAGCAGTTTACAGGGGGTTACTGAAGCTTTCTTT. Encoded protein: CASSLQGVTEAFF.

V and J are TRBV19 and TRBJ2-1; tentatively, D is TRBD2 (6 bases). Germline CDR1 and CDR2: LNHDA and SQIVND (reference sequence). Trimming stripped 4 bases from V and 7 bases from J, with 11 bases between. The CDR3 sequence is 13 residues long. This CDR3 reads CASSRGTWNEQFF. The CDR3 coding sequence is TGTGCCAGTAGTAGGGGGACTTGGAATGAGCAGTTCTTC.

This sequence joins TRBV5-4 and TRBJ2-5, with 8 positions matching TRBD1. This CDR3 comprises 14 residues. Germline-derived CDR1 and CDR2 are SGHNT and YYREEE (reference sequence). The J segment lost 2 bases and the V segment lost 7 bases, leaving 7 bases of the junction unmatched. CDR3 sequence (DNA): TGTGCCAGCTTTGACAGGGGAGGTCAAGAGACCCAGTACTTC. It yields the protein CASFDRGGQETQYF.

The chain is built from TRBV19 and TRBJ1-4; D is possibly TRBD1 (5 bases). Trimming took 3 bases from V and 10 from J, leaving 12 bases between them. CDR3 length: 13 residues. Germline CDR1 is LNHDA and CDR2 is SQIVND (reference sequence). CDR3 protein: CASSIQGVGKLFF. The CDR3 nucleotides read TGTGCCAGTAGTATCCAGGGTGTCGGAAAACTGTTTTTT.

The chain recombines TRBV24-1 with TRBJ1-2, with 11 bases lining up with TRBD1. J gave up 2 bases and V 4 bases, and 5 bases lay outside the gene matches. Germline values: CDR1 KGHDR, CDR2 SFDVKD. The CDR3 is 16 amino acids. The CDR3 DNA follows: TGTGCCACCAGTGACCATGGACAGGGGGCGAACTATGGCTACACCTTC. Amino acid sequence: CATSDHGQGANYGYTF.

The gene calls are TRBV28 and TRBJ1-6; 9 bases map to TRBD1. Trimming removed 5 bases from V and 6 bases from J; junction bases left unmatched: 5. Germline values: CDR1 MDHEN, CDR2 SYDVKM. The CDR3 is 15 amino acids. CDR3 sequence reads: CASSLSDRGNSPLHF. The CDR3 coding sequence is TGTGCCAGCAGTCTCTCGGACAGGGGTAATTCACCCCTCCACTTT.

The chain links TRBV2 to TRBJ1-2; D is perhaps TRBD1 (5 bases). V was cut by 0 bases and J by 8 bases, with 13 bases left in between. Germline V gene sequence: CDR1 SNHLY, CDR2 FYNNEI. The CDR3 is made up of 14 amino acids. Here the CDR3 reads CASSEAVTVGGYTF. In nucleotides, the CDR3 is TGTGCCAGCAGTGAAGCGGTGACAGTTGGCGGCTACACCTTC.

The table lists this clone with a few counts. The chain joins TRBV9 to TRBJ1-4; D possibly corresponds to TRBD1 (5 bases). The CDR3 consists of 14 residues. Germline-derived CDR1 and CDR2 are SGDLS and YYNGEE. Trimming took 0 bases from V and 11 from J, leaving 14 bases between them. The CDR3 bases are TGTGCCAGCAGCGTAGGGGCAGCTGGGGGGAAACTGTTTTTT. Its protein product is CASSVGAAGGKLFF.

The rearrangement links TRBV5-6 to TRBJ2-3, with TRBD2 matching over 8 bases. The V segment lost 0 bases and the J segment 3 bases; nucleotides outside the gene matches: 12. The CDR3 loop spans 18 amino acids. The germline V gene has CDR1 SGHDT and CDR2 YYEEEE. The DNA of the CDR3 is TGTGCCAGCAGCTTGGGCAGCGGGGGCCCCGCGGGGACAGATACGCAGTATTTT. Amino acids: CASSLGSGGPAGTDTQYF.

The V and J genes are TRBV5-8 and TRBJ1-2; no firm D call. Germline values: CDR1 SGHTS, CDR2 YDEGEE. V was shortened by 3 bases and J by 8 bases, with 20 bases between the two germline ends. This CDR3 has 15 residues. CDR3 in DNA: TGTGCCAGCAGCTCCGTAGAGGGAGGGCGGCGGGGCTACACCTTC. Amino acids: CASSSVEGGRRGYTF. Based on the CDR3 plus reference TRBV5-8 and TRBJ1-2, the full variable domain is EAGVTQSPTHLIKTRGQQATLRCSPISGHTSVYWYQQALGLGLQFLLWYDEGEERNRGNFPPRFSGRQFPNYSSELNVNALELEDSALYLCASSSVEGGRRGYTFGSGTRLTVV.

The chain is built from TRBV5-4 and TRBJ2-6; weak D call: TRBD2 (5 bases). Germline loops: CDR1 SGHNT, CDR2 YYREEE (reference sequence). Trimming took off 3 bases at V and 2 bases at J, with 18 bases between the two ends. The CDR3 contains 18 residues. The DNA for the CDR3 is TGTGCCAGCAGCTCCTTTTTACTAGGCTCTGCTGGGGCCAACGTCCTGACTTTC. This sequence encodes CASSSFLLGSAGANVLTF.

The chain has TRBV2 and TRBJ1-4, with a possible D match to TRBD1 (5 bases). The CDR3 length is 17 residues. Germline V gene data show CDR1 as SNHLY and CDR2 as FYNNEI. V was shortened by 1 base and J by 7 bases, with 19 bases between the two germline ends. CDR3 sequence: CASSEEGFTTGSEKLFF. As DNA, the CDR3 is TGTGCCAGCAGTGAAGAGGGGTTCACAACCGGAAGTGAAAAACTGTTTTTT.

The rearrangement joins TRBV5-1 to TRBJ2-1, with no clear D. CDR1 is SGHRS, CDR2 YFSETQ, per germline. Trimming shortened V by 4 bases and J by 7 bases, and 12 bases separated the two germline ends. This CDR3 is built from 13 residues. The CDR3 here is CASSPSTWNEQFF. The CDR3, as DNA: TGCGCCAGCAGCCCATCGACTTGGAATGAGCAGTTCTTC.

The chain has TRBV6-2 or TRBV6-3 and TRBJ1-1; the D is unclear. The germline V gene encodes CDR1 MNHEY and CDR2 SVGEGT. With 4 bases removed from V and 6 bases from J, the gap between germline ends came to 18 bases. This CDR3 region has 15 residues. The CDR3 protein is CASSSGELTRPEAFF. The CDR3 DNA sequence: TGTGCCAGCAGTTCCGGGGAGTTAACTCGTCCTGAAGCTTTCTTT.

In the case of this clone: Other DNA sequences in this specimen translate into the identical CDR3. The chain joins TRBV5-1 to TRBJ1-2, with TRBD1 identical over 9 bases. This CDR3 is 15 amino acids long. Germline CDR1 and CDR2: SGHRS and YFSETQ. The J segment lost 2 bases and the V segment lost 4 bases, leaving 6 bases of the junction unmatched. The CDR3 DNA sequence: TGCGCCAGCAGCCCTGGGGGGACAGGGAACTATGGCTACACCTTC. Translated: CASSPGGTGNYGYTF. Full variable domain (outside the CDR3, taken from reference TRBV5-1 and TRBJ1-2): KAGVTQTPRYLIKTRGQQVTLSCSPISGHRSVSWYQQTPGQGLQFLFEYFSETQRNKGNFPGRFSGRQFSNSRSEMNVSTLELGDSALYLCASSPGGTGNYGYTFGSGTRLTVV.

V and J are TRBV6-5 and TRBJ1-5; D gene ambiguous. V was shortened by 4 bases and J by 3 bases, with 10 bases between the two germline ends. The CDR3 has 14 amino acids. Per the germline V gene, CDR1 is MNHEY and CDR2 is SVGAGI. The CDR3 reads CASSSGLTNQPQHF. The CDR3 coding sequence is TGTGCCAGCAGTTCTGGGCTTACCAATCAGCCCCAGCATTTT.

This clone was observed once. This chain uses TRBV2 with TRBJ1-3; D is unclear. The V and J ends lost 3 bases and 7 bases respectively, with 16 bases between them. The germline CDR1 and CDR2 sequences are SNHLY and FYNNEI. The CDR3 consists of 15 residues. Here the CDR3 DNA reads TGTGCCAGCAGTGAGTCGGAGAGTATTGGGAACACCATATATTTT. Translation: CASSESESIGNTIYF.

The chain combines TRBV2 with TRBJ1-1; D is possibly TRBD1 (5 bases). The V end was cut by 4 bases, the J end by 4 bases, with 13 bases between. CDR1 is SNHLY and CDR2 is FYNNEI in the germline V gene. This CDR3 is built from 14 residues. The CDR3 coding sequence is TGTGCCAGCAGTGTATCGGGGGAGGGCACTGAAGCTTTCTTT. It translates to CASSVSGEGTEAFF.

The count of this clone is one. This chain uses TRBV2 with TRBJ2-1, with 12 bases that match TRBD2. The CDR3 covers 15 residues. Losses at the gene ends were 7 bases for V and 2 bases for J; bases not matched to a gene: 3. Per the germline V gene, CDR1 is SNHLY and CDR2 is FYNNEI. CDR3 nucleotides: TGTGCCAGCATACGACTAGCGGGGGCCTACAATGAGCAGTTCTTC. Encoded protein: CASIRLAGAYNEQFF.

This clone was found once. The chain uses TRBV6-2 or TRBV6-3 and TRBJ2-1; 13 bases agree with TRBD2. Germline assignment: CDR1 MNHEY and CDR2 SVGEGT. This CDR3 region has 15 residues. The V and J ends lost 5 bases and 4 bases, in that order; junction bases with no gene match: 2. The CDR3 DNA reads TGTGCCAGCAGTAAGACTAGCGGGGGGTACAATGAGCAGTTCTTC. Encoded protein: CASSKTSGGYNEQFF.

This chain links TRBV18 with TRBJ2-2, with 8 bases that match TRBD1. V shed 5 bases and J 5 bases; nucleotides not matched to a gene: 7. The CDR3 extends over 15 amino acids. Germline CDR1 KGHSH, CDR2 LQKENI. The CDR3 coding sequence is TGTGCCAGCTCAGCCGGGACAGGAGAGACCGGGGAGCTGTTTTTT. The encoded protein is CASSAGTGETGELFF.

The chain combines TRBV28 with TRBJ2-6; D call uncertain. V was clipped by 5 bases and J by 0 bases, with 11 bases between them. Germline V gives CDR1 MDHEN, CDR2 SYDVKM. The CDR3 contains 16 residues. The CDR3 spells CASSSYQDSGANVLTF. In DNA, the CDR3 is TGTGCCAGCAGTAGTTATCAGGACTCTGGGGCCAACGTCCTGACTTTC.